This T cell receptor (beta chain) was sequenced for a study of control samples from healthy donors and cancer patients (dated by TCRdb to 2018 to 2021). Germline trimming amounts to 2 bases on V and 9 bases on J, with 6 as the count of junction bases outside the gene matches. Its CDR3 holds 14 amino acids, cysteine through phenylalanine. Of all the DNA, just the CDR3 is kept, 42 bases in frame from base 1. CDR1 MGHRA and CDR2 YSYEKL were looked up in the germline V gene. The library was generated by the immunoSEQ multiplex PCR assay. TCRdb obtained this table from immuneACCESS and retained in-frame rearrangements with V and J assigned. These tables miss some clones; where compared with another copy, unresolved V genes account for less than half of the shortfall, and the remainder is unexplained. This sample comprises about 160,000 clones, about 94% of them detected only once. The top ten clonotypes cover 8.5% of the sample.

Concerning this clone: Its recognized antigen is unknown. No base quality values were provided; no much bigger clone lies one nucleotide off.

The receptor was derived from a woman in her thirties or forties in good health. Sequenced material: blood. Recombination linked TRBV4-1 to TRBJ2-1, with 8 bases matching TRBD1. The nucleotides read TGCGCCAGCAGCCAACACTCAGGGGGCAGTGAGCAGTTCTTC. Translated, it reads CASSQHSGGSEQFF.